Each of the 8 T cell receptor beta chains below was sequenced from the same sample in a study of immune heterogeneity within non-small cell lung tumors. The template for each sample was approximately 600 ng of genomic DNA, which had been extracted from bulk tumor tissue. Doctors removed several biopsies from each primary tumor during surgery, keeping them far apart. Before undergoing curative surgery, patients had newly diagnosed non-small cell lung cancer that was untreated. Multiplex PCR amplified TCR beta CDR3 with 32 V and 13 J primers. From the multiplex PCR reads, TCRdb called clonotypes with MiXCR, one entry per CDR3 protein. The sample has approximately 29,000 distinct CDR3 sequences, around 30% seen once; the top ten hold 3% to 4.5%. Material for sequencing was lung tumor tissue. These receptors all come from a man aged 35 to 55 with non-small cell lung cancer.

This clonotype was counted only a few times. The rearrangement joins TRBV2 to TRBJ2-7; D unresolved. The ends were cut back, 2 bases at V and 0 bases at J, with 8 bases in the middle. CDR3 size: 14 residues. Germline V gene lookup returns CDR1 SNHLY and CDR2 FYNNEI. CDR3 in DNA: TGTGCCAGCAGTGAAATGCTTGCCTCCTACGAGCAGTACTTC. Translation gives CASSEMLASYEQYF.

This clonotype was observed a handful of times. V is TRBV4-1 and J is TRBJ1-6; the D is unclear. The CDR3 totals 15 residues. Germline V gene lookup returns CDR1 MGHRA and CDR2 YSYEKL. The V gene lost 4 bases and the J gene lost 0 bases, with 7 bases spanning the gap. CDR3 DNA sequence: TGCGCCAGCAGCCCCAGGAGCTCCTATAATTCACCCCTCCACTTT. It translates to CASSPRSSYNSPLHF.

This clonotype has at least ten counts. The chain combines TRBV6-1 with TRBJ2-3, with 12 bases aligning to TRBD2. V was clipped by 6 bases and J by 6 bases; unmatched bases: 10. Germline V gives CDR1 MNHNS, CDR2 SASEGT. The CDR3 consists of 16 residues. This CDR3 is CASRPRLAGASDTQYF. DNA for the CDR3: TGTGCCAGCAGACCCCGACTAGCGGGAGCTAGTGATACGCAGTATTTT.

The V and J genes are TRBV6-5 and TRBJ1-5, with D perhaps matching TRBD1 (5 bases). V gave up 2 bases and J gave up 1 base, with 9 bases separating them. Germline V gives CDR1 MNHEY, CDR2 SVGAGI. The CDR3 consists of 15 residues. DNA of the CDR3: TGTGCCAGCAGTTACGGGGGAGGGAGCAATCAGCCCCAGCATTTT. Protein sequence: CASSYGGGSNQPQHF.

This clonotype has a count of ten or more. The rearrangement links TRBV27 to TRBJ1-2, with D perhaps matching TRBD1 (5 bases). The CDR3 contains 12 residues. V dropped 6 bases and J dropped 7 bases, with 12 bases sitting between them. The germline CDR1 and CDR2 sequences are MNHEY and SMNVEV (reference sequence). The CDR3 DNA is TGTGCCAGCAGCCCCGGGGGGTTTGGCTACACCTTC. The encoded protein is CASSPGGFGYTF.

Worth noting for this clonotype: The junction departs from the called germline gene at one end, perhaps through a read error. The chain combines TRBV11-3 with TRBJ2-7; maybe TRBD2 (6 bases). The CDR3 is made up of 15 amino acids. Germline V gives CDR1 SGHNT, CDR2 YENEEA. CDR3 amino acids: CVSSSSVRGSYEQYF. For the CDR3, the DNA is TGTGTCAGCAGTTCTAGCGTGCGAGGATCCTACGAGCAGTACTTC.

The chain couples TRBV6-2 or TRBV6-3 to TRBJ2-1, with no clear D. V was clipped by 8 bases and J by 10 bases, with 21 bases between them. This CDR3 is 14 amino acids long. CDR1 is MNHEY, CDR2 SVGEGT, per germline. CDR3 DNA sequence: TGTGCCAGCTTGAGCAACGACATGGGAAGGGAGCAGTTCTTC. As protein: CASLSNDMGREQFF.

The rearrangement joins TRBV15 to TRBJ2-1; 8 bases line up with TRBD1. The CDR3 loop spans 16 amino acids. With 3 bases clipped from V and 5 bases from J, the junction kept 9 bases outside the gene matches. Germline CDR1 LNHNV, CDR2 YYDKDF (reference sequence). CDR3 protein: CATSSLPGQAHNEQFF. For the CDR3, the DNA is TGTGCCACCAGCAGCTTACCGGGACAGGCTCACAATGAGCAGTTCTTC.